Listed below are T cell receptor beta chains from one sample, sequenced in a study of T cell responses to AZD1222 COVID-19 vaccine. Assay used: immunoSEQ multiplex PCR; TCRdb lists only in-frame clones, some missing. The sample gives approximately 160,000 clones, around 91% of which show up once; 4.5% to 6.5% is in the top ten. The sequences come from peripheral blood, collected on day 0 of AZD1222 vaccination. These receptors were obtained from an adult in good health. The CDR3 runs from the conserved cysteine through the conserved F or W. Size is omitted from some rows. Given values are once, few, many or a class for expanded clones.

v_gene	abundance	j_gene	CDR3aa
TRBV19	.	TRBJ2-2	CASVRDRGFTGELFF
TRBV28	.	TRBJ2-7	CASSSRRDSSYEQYF
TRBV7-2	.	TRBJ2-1	CASSLNLIAASPNNEQFF
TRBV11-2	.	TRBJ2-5	CASSSPTDQREAQETQYF
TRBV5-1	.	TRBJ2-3	CASSFFWGRDTDTQYF
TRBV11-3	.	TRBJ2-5	CASSLGYKVGETQYF
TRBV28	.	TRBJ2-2	CASSLPADTVNTGELFF
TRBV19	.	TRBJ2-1	CASSRTVSYNEQFF
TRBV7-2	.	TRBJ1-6	CASSQVQGSLHF
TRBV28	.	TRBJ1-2	CASSRGQGADGYTF
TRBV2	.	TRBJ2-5	CASSERDSAYDETQYF
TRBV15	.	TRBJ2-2	CATSRGVGTSVPGELFF
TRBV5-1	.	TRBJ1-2	CASSLVQAYGYTF
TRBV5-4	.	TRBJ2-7	CASSLGSSSSYEQYF
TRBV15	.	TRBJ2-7	CATSRDSYTVKYF
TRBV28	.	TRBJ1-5	CASSPGVGPQHF
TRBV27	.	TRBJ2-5	CASSLGQGGRETQYF
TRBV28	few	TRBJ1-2	CASSSHPGQGGYTF
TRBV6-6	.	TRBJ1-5	CASSARQGNNQPQHF
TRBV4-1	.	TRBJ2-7	CASSQGQAYEQYF
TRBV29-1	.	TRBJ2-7	CSVRGVSNPYEQYF
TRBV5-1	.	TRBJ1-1	CASRPPGTGNTEAFF
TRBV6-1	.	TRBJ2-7	CASGTGIYEQYF
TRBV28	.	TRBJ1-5	CASSLVVDRGYSNQPQHF
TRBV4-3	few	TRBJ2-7	CASSQDDRKGGVWEQYF
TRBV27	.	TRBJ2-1	CASSLSVGVGNEQFF
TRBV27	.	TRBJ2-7	CASSLGGWSSYEQYF
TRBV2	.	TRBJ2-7	CATKNGTGLLGQYF
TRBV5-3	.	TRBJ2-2	CARSPANGTPPTGELFF
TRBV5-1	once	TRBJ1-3	CASSSGSVSYGNTIYF
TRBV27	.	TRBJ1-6	CASSFSDPRGGNSPLHF
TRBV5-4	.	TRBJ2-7	CASSLGGLAGVQEQYF
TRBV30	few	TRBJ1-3	CAWTKRGGTAPSGNTIYF